The TCR beta chain under discussion was sequenced for a study of naive and memory T cell subsets. Notes on the study in general: Findings for naive and memory subsets could not be checked against ground truth.

The beta constant-region primer was an equimolar mix of two oligonucleotides covering TRBC1 and TRBC2. MiXCR, applied by TCRdb to the UMI-ligation and nested PCR reads, yields one record per CDR3 protein. The data contain approximately 140,000 distinct CDR3 sequences, approximately 15% of them singletons. This clonotype was seen a few times. Its matching antigen is unknown. The CDR3 spans 14 residues. CDR1 LGHDT and CDR2 YNNKEL come from the germline V gene (reference sequence). V trimming: 6 bases; J trimming: 5 bases; junction bases outside the gene matches: 8. Sequencing was done on a sample of naive CD4+ T cells from blood. The sequence derives from a human donor in good health. The chain has TRBV3-1 and TRBJ1-1; the match to TRBD1 covers 8 bases. Written as DNA, the CDR3 is TGTGCCAGCAGGCTCCAGGGGGCGGGTACTGAAGCTTTCTTT. Its translation is CASRLQGAGTEAFF.